This T cell receptor (beta chain) was sequenced for a study of cytomegalovirus exposure and HLA in healthy donors. Notes on this clone: Its antigen remains unknown.

PCR employed 60 Vbeta and 13 Jbeta primers. Produced via immunoSEQ multiplex PCR; TCRdb's table is partial and in-frame only. This sample's table reports around 140,000 clones. Losses at the gene ends were 2 bases for V and 10 bases for J; bases not matched to a gene: 9. This CDR3 comprises 15 residues. CDR1 and CDR2 from the germline V gene are SGHRS and YFSETQ. Findings of the study overall: In a later analysis, at a false discovery rate of 0.05, roughly 17,000 TCR beta sequences matched HLA alleles.

The clonotype originates from a woman aged 45 to 65 in good health and CMV-seronegative. The chain links TRBV5-1 to TRBJ2-1; 10 nucleotides match TRBD2. Sequenced material: PBMCs. For the CDR3, the DNA is TGCGCCAGCAGCTTTGGGAGCGGGGGGGCCGGGGAGCAGTTCTTC. This codes for CASSFGSGGAGEQFF.